This T cell receptor (beta chain) was identified in a study of cytomegalovirus exposure and HLA in healthy donors. Here immunoSEQ multiplex PCR was the method, and the copy in TCRdb shows in-frame clones only, minus some. The repertoire holds 150,000 to 200,000 clones, with roughly nine tenths as singletons. Germline V gives CDR1 LNHNV, CDR2 YYDKDF (reference sequence). The CDR3 has 17 amino acids. V gave up 1 base and J gave up 6 bases; unmatched junction bases: 12. The gene calls are TRBV15 and TRBJ1-2; 9 bases fit TRBD1. What was sequenced was PBMCs. The source is a young man in good health and CMV-seropositive. CDR3 coding DNA: TGTGCCACCAGCAGAGCGGGGGGGGACAGGGTCGTACATGGCTACACCTTC. Amino acid sequence: CATSRAGGDRVVHGYTF.